The clone carrying this TCR beta chain was seen a handful of times. The data were taken from a study of beta chain features in type 1 diabetes. The entirety of the isolated RNA underwent reverse transcription, so expressed TCRB transcripts were sequenced. Mean read depth for naive, central memory and regulatory T cell samples was around 3.5 million reads. Only in-frame clones appear in the TCRdb table, and some are missing; sequencing was by immunoSEQ multiplex PCR. The sample shows roughly 170,000 clones, roughly an eighth of them seen only once. This CDR3 is built from 15 residues. Germline V gene sequence: CDR1 SNHLY, CDR2 FYNNEI. The ends lost 8 bases at V and 2 bases at J; junction bases unmatched: 12.

The source material was central memory CD4+ T cells from blood. The V call is TRBV2, the J call TRBJ2-7; 7 positions match TRBD2. The sequence derives from a woman aged 18-29 years in good health. The CDR3 sequence is CASGRLGEGTYEQYF. DNA of the CDR3: TGTGCCAGCGGCAGGCTGGGGGAGGGGACCTACGAGCAGTACTTC.